The rows below give T cell receptor beta chains drawn from one sample of a study of early T cells in non-severe SARS-CoV-2 infection. MiXCR, run by TCRdb on the 5' RACE reads, gives a single entry per CDR3 protein. This repertoire shows over 75,000 distinct CDR3 sequences, about 13% found once; its top ten account for 2% to 2.5%. The material sequenced was whole blood. Receptors originate from an adult who was a healthcare worker with PCR-confirmed SARS-CoV-2 infection or an uninfected control (not recorded which). Both conserved end residues are part of each CDR3.

v_call | cdr3_length | cdr3_aa
TRBV29-1 | 12 | CSVELFNTEAFF
TRBV20-1 | 20 | CSANIDASTNRGRSLYGYTF
TRBV11-2 | 16 | CASSSIHKTNANGQFF
TRBV28 | 14 | CATRWGGSSYEQYF
TRBV6-5 | 16 | CASSSEPGLATDTQYF
TRBV12-3/TRBV12-4 | 14 | CASNSLGGPTEAFF
TRBV24-1 | 14 | CATSLQGGYNEQFF
TRBV19 | 16 | CASSLFGPDTTYGYTF
TRBV5-1 | 16 | CASSHRDRGPQETQYF
TRBV28 | 17 | CASSPGLAGNSYNEQFF
TRBV5-1 | 19 | CASSLLVWGWEYYQETQYF
TRBV7-2 | 15 | CASSLARQGINIQYF
TRBV18 | 16 | CASSQLRVPPYNEQFF
TRBV3-1 | 15 | CASSQAPGGYTEAFF
TRBV11-2 | 15 | CASSLRDRTTDTQYF
TRBV29-1 | 12 | CSVESAFGTQYF
TRBV28 | 13 | CASEDRATDTQYF
TRBV7-7 | 13 | CASSEKGVNEQFF
TRBV18 | 14 | CASSRSGAEDTQYF
TRBV28 | 15 | CASRWGQGNTGELFF
TRBV10-1 | 14 | CASSESAGRYEQFF
TRBV5-4 | 16 | CASSRDRGSGANVLTF
TRBV7-8 | 16 | CASSRGGLPNTGELFF
TRBV7-2 | 14 | CASIIRGGWTEAFF
TRBV20-1 | 12 | CSASRQLETQYF
TRBV28 | 11 | CASDSNYGYTF
TRBV2 | 12 | CASSELRQTQYF
TRBV19 | 16 | CASSPTGRASTDTQYF
TRBV5-5 | 16 | CASSLSASGSSYEQYF
TRBV3-1 | 13 | CASSQGGDQPQHF
TRBV20-1 | 12 | CSAGPIAVTQYF
TRBV7-2 | 15 | CASSPGTGGIYGYTF
TRBV20-1 | 13 | CSASPQIRETQYF
TRBV12-3/TRBV12-4 | 15 | CASSSPHVSGNTIYF
TRBV6-6 | 15 | CASTRTGVEDQPQHF
TRBV12-3/TRBV12-4 | 16 | CASSYAGMGTTNEQFF
TRBV28 | 17 | CASSLATVTGGRDTQYF
TRBV28 | 12 | CASRTPTQPQHF
TRBV29-1 | 15 | CSVGVASGGGETQYF
TRBV29-1 | 10 | CSASRETQYF
TRBV7-9 | 12 | CASSFQGPEQYF
TRBV6-5 | 14 | CASGQGTPNEKLFF
TRBV7-2 | 14 | CASSFFMVNTEAFF
TRBV5-1 | 15 | CASSSGTGAKDTQYF
TRBV20-1 | 13 | CSWLAGSYNEQFF
TRBV28 | 16 | CASIPRGQGSNQPQHF